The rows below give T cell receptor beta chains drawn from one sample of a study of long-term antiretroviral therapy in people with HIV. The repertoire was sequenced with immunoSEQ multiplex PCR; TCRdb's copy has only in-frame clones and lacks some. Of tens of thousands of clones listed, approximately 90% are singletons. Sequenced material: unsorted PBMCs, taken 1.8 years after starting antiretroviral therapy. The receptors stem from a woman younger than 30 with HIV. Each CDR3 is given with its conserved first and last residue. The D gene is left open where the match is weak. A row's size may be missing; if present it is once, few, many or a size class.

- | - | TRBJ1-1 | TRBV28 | CASRPVQEGTEAFF | TGTGCCAGCAGGCCAGTCCAGGAGGGCACTGAAGCTTTCTTT
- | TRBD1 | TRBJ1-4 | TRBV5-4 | CASSLEQGTHEKLFF | TGTGCCAGCAGCTTGGAACAGGGGACGCATGAAAAACTGTTTTTT
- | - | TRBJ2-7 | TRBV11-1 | CASSLGVTGEQYF | TGTGCCAGCAGCTTGGGCGTTACGGGGGAGCAGTACTTC
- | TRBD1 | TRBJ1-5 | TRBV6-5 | CASSAGQVQPQHF | TGTGCCAGCAGTGCCGGACAGGTTCAGCCCCAGCATTTT
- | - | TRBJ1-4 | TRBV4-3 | CASSQEGQGNEKLFF | TGCGCCAGCAGCCAAGAAGGGCAGGGGAATGAAAAACTGTTTTTT
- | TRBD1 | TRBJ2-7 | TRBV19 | CASSILPGQGNYEQYF | TGTGCCAGTAGTATCCTCCCGGGACAGGGGAACTACGAGCAGTACTTC
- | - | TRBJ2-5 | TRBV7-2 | CASSLERVQETQYF | TGTGCCAGCAGCTTAGAGCGGGTCCAAGAGACCCAGTACTTC
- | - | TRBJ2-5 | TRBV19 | CASSMWGLGAQETQYF | TGTGCCAGTAGTATGTGGGGGCTTGGGGCCCAAGAGACCCAGTACTTC
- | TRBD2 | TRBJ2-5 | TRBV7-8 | CASSFETSGKETQYF | TGTGCCAGCAGCTTCGAGACTAGCGGGAAAGAGACCCAGTACTTC
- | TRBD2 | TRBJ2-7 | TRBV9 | CASSVGTTYEQYF | TGTGCCAGCAGCGTCGGGACTACCTACGAGCAGTACTTC
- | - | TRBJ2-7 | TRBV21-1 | CASSTPLAAYEQYF | TGTGCCAGCAGCACCCCCCTGGCGGCCTACGAGCAGTACTTC
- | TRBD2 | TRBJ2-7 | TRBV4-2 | CASSQGSRTGTSLYEQYF | TGTGCCAGCAGCCAAGGGTCCCGCACCGGGACTAGTCTCTACGAGCAGTACTTC
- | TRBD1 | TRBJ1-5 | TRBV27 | CASSDRVLNQPQHF | TGTGCCAGCAGTGACAGGGTTCTCAATCAGCCCCAGCATTTT
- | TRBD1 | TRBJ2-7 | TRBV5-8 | CASSWTGKFYEQYF | TGTGCCAGCAGCTGGACAGGAAAGTTCTACGAGCAGTACTTC
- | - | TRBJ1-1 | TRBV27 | CASSLRVWGDTEAFF | TGTGCCAGCAGTTTACGGGTTTGGGGGGACACTGAAGCTTTCTTT
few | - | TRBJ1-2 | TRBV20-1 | CSAGGPAGYTF | TGCAGCGCCGGGGGACCGGCTGGCTACACCTTC
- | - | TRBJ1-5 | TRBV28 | CASSSSYRQFLDSNQPQHF | TGTGCCAGCAGTTCATCATACAGGCAGTTCCTCGATAGCAATCAGCCCCAGCATTTT
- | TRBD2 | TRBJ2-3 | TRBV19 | CASTAMAGGLDTQYF | TGTGCCAGTACGGCTATGGCGGGAGGGCTAGATACGCAGTATTTT
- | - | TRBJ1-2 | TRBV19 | CASSIDPSWLYGYTF | TGTGCCAGTAGTATAGATCCGAGTTGGCTCTATGGCTACACCTTC
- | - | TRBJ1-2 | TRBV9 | CASSVLSFNYGYTF | TGTGCCAGCAGCGTTCTCAGTTTTAACTATGGCTACACCTTC